This T cell receptor beta chain was identified during a study of blood T cell repertoires in COVID-19. The CDR3 sequence is 15 residues long. Germline assignment: CDR1 SGHRS and CDR2 YFSETQ. Trimming removed 5 bases from V and 4 bases from J; junction bases left unmatched: 7. Method: immunoSEQ multiplex PCR; TCRdb's copy keeps in-frame clones and lacks some. The sample consists of roughly 220,000 clones, 75% to 90% of them appearing once. The V and J genes are TRBV5-1 and TRBJ1-3, with 9 nucleotides matching TRBD1. The specimen was peripheral blood. The source of this sequence is a man between 25 and 39 years old who had recovered from COVID-19. CDR3 sequence reads: CASRTGTGRGNTIYF. The CDR3 DNA reads as TGCGCCAGCAGAACCGGGACAGGGAGAGGAAACACCATATATTTT.